This TCR beta chain derives from a study of blood T cell repertoires in COVID-19. TCRdb's table, derived via immunoSEQ multiplex PCR, lists solely in-frame clones and lacks some. The repertoire includes around 140,000 clones, around nine tenths of them detected once, and 1.5% to 2% sits in the top ten. Unmatched junction bases numbered 4, after V lost 2 bases and J lost 6 bases. Germline CDR1 is WSHSY and CDR2 is SAAADI. The CDR3 spans 15 residues. The V and J genes are TRBV10-2 and TRBJ2-2; 9 bases map to TRBD2. This clonotype originated in a woman between 45 and 65 years old with acute or convalescent COVID-19. The sequencing sample was made of peripheral blood. In DNA form, the CDR3 reads TGCGCCAGCAGTGAGCCCGTAGCGGGAGCCGGGGAGCTGTTTTTT. It translates to CASSEPVAGAGELFF.